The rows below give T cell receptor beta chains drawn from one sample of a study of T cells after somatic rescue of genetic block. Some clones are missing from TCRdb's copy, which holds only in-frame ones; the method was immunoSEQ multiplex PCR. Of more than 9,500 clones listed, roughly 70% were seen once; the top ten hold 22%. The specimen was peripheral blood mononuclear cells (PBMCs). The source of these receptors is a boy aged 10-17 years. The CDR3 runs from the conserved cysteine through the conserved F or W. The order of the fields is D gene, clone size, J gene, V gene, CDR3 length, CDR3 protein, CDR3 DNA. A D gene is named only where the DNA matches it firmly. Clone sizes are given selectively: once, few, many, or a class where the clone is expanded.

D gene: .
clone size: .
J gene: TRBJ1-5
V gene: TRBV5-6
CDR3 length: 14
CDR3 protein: CASSLGTSNQPQHF
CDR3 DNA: TGTGCCAGCAGCTTGGGGACCAGCAATCAGCCCCAGCATTTT

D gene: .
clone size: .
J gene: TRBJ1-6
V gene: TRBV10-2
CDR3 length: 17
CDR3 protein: CASMLVGGGPRNSPLHF
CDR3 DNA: TGCGCCAGCATGCTGGTGGGGGGAGGTCCTCGAAATTCACCCCTCCACTTT

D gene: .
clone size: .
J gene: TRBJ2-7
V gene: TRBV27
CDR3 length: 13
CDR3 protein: CASSGQSGYEQYF
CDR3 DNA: TGTGCCAGCAGTGGACAGTCCGGCTACGAGCAGTACTTC

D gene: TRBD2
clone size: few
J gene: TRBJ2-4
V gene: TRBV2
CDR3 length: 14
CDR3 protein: CASKRDPSGNIQYF
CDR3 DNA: TGTGCCAGCAAGCGGGACCCGAGTGGAAACATTCAGTACTTC

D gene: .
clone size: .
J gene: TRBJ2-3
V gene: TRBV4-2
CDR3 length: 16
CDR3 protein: CASSQAVGGGTDTQYF
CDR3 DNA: TGTGCCAGCAGCCAAGCGGTAGGTGGGGGCACAGATACGCAGTATTTT

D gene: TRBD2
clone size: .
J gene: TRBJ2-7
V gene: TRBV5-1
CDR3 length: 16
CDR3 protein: CARSWVFSGGVHEQYF
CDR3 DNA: TGCGCCCGCAGCTGGGTCTTTAGCGGGGGGGTCCACGAGCAGTACTTC

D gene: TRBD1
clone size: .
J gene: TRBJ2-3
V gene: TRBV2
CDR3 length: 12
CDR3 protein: CASSRGLDTQYF
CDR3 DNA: TGTGCCAGCAGCAGGGGGCTAGATACGCAGTATTTT

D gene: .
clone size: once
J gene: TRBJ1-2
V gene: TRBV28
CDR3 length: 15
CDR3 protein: CASSLWALGAYGYTF
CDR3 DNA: TGTGCCAGCAGTTTATGGGCGCTCGGGGCTTATGGCTACACCTTC

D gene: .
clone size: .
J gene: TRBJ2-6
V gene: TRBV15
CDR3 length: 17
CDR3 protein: CATSRKTGGSGANVLTF
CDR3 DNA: TGTGCCACCAGCAGGAAGACAGGAGGCTCTGGGGCCAACGTCCTGACTTTC

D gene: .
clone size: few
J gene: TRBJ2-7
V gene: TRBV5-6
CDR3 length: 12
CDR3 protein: CASSFWAYEQYF
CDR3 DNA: TGTGCCAGCAGCTTCTGGGCCTACGAGCAGTACTTC

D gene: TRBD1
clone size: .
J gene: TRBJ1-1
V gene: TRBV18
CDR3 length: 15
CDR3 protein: CASSPGTGMNTEAFF
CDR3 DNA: TGTGCCAGCTCACCCGGGACAGGGATGAACACTGAAGCTTTCTTT

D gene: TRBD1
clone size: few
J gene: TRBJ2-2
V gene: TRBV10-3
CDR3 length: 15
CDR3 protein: CAISESSTGAGELFF
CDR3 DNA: TGTGCCATCAGTGAGTCTTCGACAGGGGCCGGGGAGCTGTTTTTT

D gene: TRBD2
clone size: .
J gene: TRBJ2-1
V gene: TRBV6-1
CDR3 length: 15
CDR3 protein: CASTTGTSRYNEQFF
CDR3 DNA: TGTGCCAGCACTACCGGGACTAGCCGCTACAATGAGCAGTTCTTC

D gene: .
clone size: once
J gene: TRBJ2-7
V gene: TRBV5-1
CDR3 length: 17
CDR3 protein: CASTQFSPGVGAYEQYF
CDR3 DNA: TGCGCCAGCACCCAATTCTCGCCTGGTGTGGGGGCCTACGAGCAGTACTTC

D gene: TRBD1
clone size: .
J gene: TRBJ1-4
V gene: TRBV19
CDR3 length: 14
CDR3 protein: CASSIRGLNEKLFF
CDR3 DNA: TGTGCCAGTAGTATCAGGGGGCTTAATGAAAAACTGTTTTTT

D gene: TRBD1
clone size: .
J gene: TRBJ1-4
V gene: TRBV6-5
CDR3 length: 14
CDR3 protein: CASSPVRDSEKLFF
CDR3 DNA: TGTGCCAGCAGTCCCGTCCGGGACAGTGAAAAACTGTTTTTT

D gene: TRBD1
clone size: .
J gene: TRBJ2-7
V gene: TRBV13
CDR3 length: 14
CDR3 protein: CASSFGTGVREQYF
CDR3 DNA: TGTGCCAGCAGCTTCGGGACAGGGGTGAGGGAGCAGTACTTC

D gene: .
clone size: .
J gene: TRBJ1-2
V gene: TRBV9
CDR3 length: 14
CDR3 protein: CASSVDQRNPGYTF
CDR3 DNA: TGTGCCAGCAGCGTAGACCAGAGGAACCCTGGCTACACCTTC

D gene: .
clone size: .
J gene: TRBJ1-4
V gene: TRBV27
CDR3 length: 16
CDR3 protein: CASSLYPLNINEKLFF
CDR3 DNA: TGTGCCAGCAGTTTATACCCCTTAAATATAAATGAAAAACTGTTTTTT

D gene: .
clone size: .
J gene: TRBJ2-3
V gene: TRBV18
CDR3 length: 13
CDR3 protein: CASSRGSGDTQYF
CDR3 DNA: TGTGCCAGCTCACGGGGGTCCGGGGATACGCAGTATTTT

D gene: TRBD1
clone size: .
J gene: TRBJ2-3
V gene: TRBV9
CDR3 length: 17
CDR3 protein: CASSAPPGGRGTDTQYF
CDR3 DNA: TGTGCCAGCAGCGCCCCCCCAGGGGGCAGGGGCACAGATACGCAGTATTTT

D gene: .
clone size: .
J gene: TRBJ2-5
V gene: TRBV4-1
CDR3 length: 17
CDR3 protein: CASSQGGGGGVRETQYF
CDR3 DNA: TGCGCCAGCAGCCAAGGGGGGGGAGGGGGCGTGAGGGAGACCCAGTACTTC

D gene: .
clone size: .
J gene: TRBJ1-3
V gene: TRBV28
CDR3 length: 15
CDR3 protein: CASSWVQLSGNTIYF
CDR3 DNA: TGTGCCAGCAGTTGGGTACAGCTCTCTGGAAACACCATATATTTT

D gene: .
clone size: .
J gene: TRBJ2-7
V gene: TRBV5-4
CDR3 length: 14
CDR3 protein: CASSPLGYLDEQYF
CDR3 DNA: TGTGCCAGCAGCCCGCTCGGTTACTTGGACGAGCAGTACTTC

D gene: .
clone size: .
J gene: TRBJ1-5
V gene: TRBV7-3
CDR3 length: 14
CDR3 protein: CASSYRAFNQPQHF
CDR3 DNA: TGTGCCAGCAGCTACAGGGCCTTCAATCAGCCCCAGCATTTT

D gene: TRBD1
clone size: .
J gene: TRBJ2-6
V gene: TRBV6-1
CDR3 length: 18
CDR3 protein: CASSATQGARGGANVLTF
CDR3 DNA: TGTGCCAGCAGTGCGACACAGGGGGCGCGTGGTGGGGCCAACGTCCTGACTTTC

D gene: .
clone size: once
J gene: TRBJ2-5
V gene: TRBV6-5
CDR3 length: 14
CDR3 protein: CASSSLSGTETQYF
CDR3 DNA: TGTGCCAGCAGTTCACTCTCGGGTACGGAGACCCAGTACTTC

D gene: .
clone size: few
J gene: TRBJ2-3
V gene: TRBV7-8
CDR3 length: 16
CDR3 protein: CASSFTNRLATDTQYF
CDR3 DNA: TGTGCCAGCAGCTTCACCAACCGACTGGCCACAGATACGCAGTATTTT

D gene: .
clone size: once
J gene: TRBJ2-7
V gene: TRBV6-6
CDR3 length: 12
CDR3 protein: CASRPDHYEQYF
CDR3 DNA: TGTGCCAGCAGGCCTGATCACTACGAGCAGTACTTC

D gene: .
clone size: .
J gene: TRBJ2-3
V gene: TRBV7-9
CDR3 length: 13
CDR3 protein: CASSRYSTGTQYF
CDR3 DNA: TGTGCCAGCAGTCGTTATAGCACAGGTACGCAGTATTTT

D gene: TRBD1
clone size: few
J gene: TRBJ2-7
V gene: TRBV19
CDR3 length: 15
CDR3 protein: CASSPVGTVSYEQYF
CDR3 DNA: TGTGCCAGTAGTCCCGTCGGGACAGTCTCCTACGAGCAGTACTTC

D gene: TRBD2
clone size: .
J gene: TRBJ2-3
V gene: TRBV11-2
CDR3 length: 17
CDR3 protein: CASSGTSGSLLGDTQYF
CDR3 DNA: TGTGCCAGCAGCGGGACTAGCGGGAGCCTCCTTGGAGATACGCAGTATTTT

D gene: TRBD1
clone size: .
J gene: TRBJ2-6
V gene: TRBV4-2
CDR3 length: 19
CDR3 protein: CASSQEGQGATSGANVLTF
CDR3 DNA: TGTGCCAGCAGCCAAGAAGGACAGGGGGCAACCTCTGGGGCCAACGTCCTGACTTTC

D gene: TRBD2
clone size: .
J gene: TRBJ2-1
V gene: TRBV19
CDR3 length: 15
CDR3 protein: CASSQLAGLYNEQFF
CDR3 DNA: TGTGCCAGTAGTCAACTAGCGGGACTTTACAATGAGCAGTTCTTC

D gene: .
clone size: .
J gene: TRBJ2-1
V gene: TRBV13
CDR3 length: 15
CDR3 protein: CASSLAGLVRNEQFF
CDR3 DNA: TGTGCCAGCAGCTTGGCGGGCCTAGTGCGAAATGAGCAGTTCTTC

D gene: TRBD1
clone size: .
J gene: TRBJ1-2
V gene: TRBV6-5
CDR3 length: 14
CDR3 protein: CASSYSRTGYGYTF
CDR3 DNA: TGTGCCAGCAGTTACTCCCGGACAGGGTATGGCTACACCTTC

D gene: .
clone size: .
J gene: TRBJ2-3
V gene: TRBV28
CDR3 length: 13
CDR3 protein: CASRSPRGDTQYF
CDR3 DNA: TGTGCCAGCAGGTCACCCAGGGGAGATACGCAGTATTTT

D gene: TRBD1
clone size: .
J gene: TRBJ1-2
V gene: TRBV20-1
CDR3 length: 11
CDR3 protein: CSFDRGQGYTF
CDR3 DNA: TGCAGTTTTGACAGGGGGCAAGGCTACACCTTC

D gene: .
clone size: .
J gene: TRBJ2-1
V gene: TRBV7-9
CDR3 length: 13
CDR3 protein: CASSPPIYNEQFF
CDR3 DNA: TGTGCCAGCAGCCCACCGATTTACAATGAGCAGTTCTTC

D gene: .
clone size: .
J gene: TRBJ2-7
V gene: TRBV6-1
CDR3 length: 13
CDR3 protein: CASSERQGDEQYF
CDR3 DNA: TGTGCCAGCAGTGAGAGGCAGGGCGACGAGCAGTACTTC

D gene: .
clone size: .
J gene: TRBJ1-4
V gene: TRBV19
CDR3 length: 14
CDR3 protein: CASSIKTGGEKLFF
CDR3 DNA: TGTGCCAGTAGTATCAAAACTGGAGGAGAAAAACTGTTTTTT

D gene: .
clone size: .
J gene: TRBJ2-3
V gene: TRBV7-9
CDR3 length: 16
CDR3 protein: CASSLAGSGSTDTQYF
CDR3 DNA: TGTGCCAGCAGCTTAGCTGGGAGCGGTAGCACAGATACGCAGTATTTT

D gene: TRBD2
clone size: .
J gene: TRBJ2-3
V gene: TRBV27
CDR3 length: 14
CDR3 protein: CAGIPSGRTDTQYF
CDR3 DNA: TGTGCCGGAATCCCTAGCGGGAGAACAGATACGCAGTATTTT